This T cell receptor (beta chain) was identified during a study of shared clonotypes between healthy human individuals. Across the whole study: Samples came from two female and a few male donors aged 18 to 49. Findings and limits, study-wide: With few donors, the genetic and exposure-history diversity represented was limited.

The CDR3 runs to 13 residues. Trimming pared 5 bases from V and 7 bases from J, leaving 9 bases between. Germline V gene sequence: CDR1 MDHEN, CDR2 SYDVKM. Each subset's genomic DNA was split evenly across several immunoSEQ plates. Ten immunoSEQ deep assay plates held the unsorted PBMC DNA. Clones were sequenced by immunoSEQ multiplex PCR, and TCRdb holds only the in-frame ones, with some missing. The table shows hundreds of thousands of clones, with around 80% occurring only once. A word on this clone: Its target is not known.

The TCR was taken from a woman in her forties in good health. Some clones in this sample may be carry-over from other donors' samples. What was sequenced was PBMCs. The rearrangement joins TRBV28 to TRBJ2-6; D unresolved. The CDR3 sequence is CASSPLVANVLTF. CDR3 DNA: TGTGCCAGCAGTCCTCTAGTAGCCAACGTCCTGACTTTC.